This TCR beta chain was retrieved from a study of breast tumors, draining lymph nodes, adjacent tissues. MiXCR was run by TCRdb on the multiplex PCR reads, yielding one entry per CDR3 protein. The sample consists of about 170,000 distinct CDR3 sequences, about 33% of them appearing once. Breast cancer patients provided tissue from their axillary draining lymph nodes. This clonotype was picked up many times. V was shortened by 1 base and J by 4 bases, with 11 bases between the two germline ends. CDR1 SEHNR and CDR2 FQNEAQ come from the germline V gene (reference sequence). The CDR3 contains 15 residues.

This clonotype was obtained from a female donor with breast cancer. Some clones in this sample may be carry-over from other donors' samples. Specimen: axillary lymph node tissue. The J gene is TRBJ2-1, the V gene TRBV7-9; D may correspond to TRBD1 or TRBD2 (5 bases each). CDR3 protein: CASSLVGREYNEQFF. Here the CDR3 DNA reads TGTGCCAGCAGCTTAGTGGGACGGGAATACAATGAGCAGTTCTTC.